This T cell receptor beta chain originates from a study of OX40 agonist ivuxolimab in advanced cancers. Overall study: From roughly 23 to 85 years was the age range, with a mean of 60 years, and around 84% were male.

Clones were read by immunoSEQ multiplex PCR, and TCRdb kept only the in-frame ones, dropping some. The sample records about 3,400 clones, just over 75% being singletons. V lost 2 bases and J lost 4, with 23 bases in between. Per the germline V gene, CDR1 is ENHRY and CDR2 is SYGVKD. The CDR3 is 18 amino acids. The input for sequencing was CD4+ or CD8+ T cells sorted from blood, taken in a trial of the OX40 agonist ivuxolimab. This clonotype was sampled from an adult with an advanced solid tumor such as melanoma, head and neck, liver or kidney cancer. The chain links TRBV10-3 to TRBJ1-1, with D perhaps matching TRBD1 (5 bases). Written as DNA, the CDR3 is TGTGCCATCAGTGAGGGGTTCGCTTTGGGGATGAGGGGCACTGAAGCTTTCTTT. Protein: CAISEGFALGMRGTEAFF.